The present TCR beta chain was sequenced within a study of identical twins. Using its own MiXCR run on the 5' RACE reads, TCRdb lists one record per CDR3 protein. The sample lists about 570,000 distinct CDR3 sequences, just under 10% occurring once. This clonotype was seen at least ten times. J was trimmed by 7 bases and V by 1 base; bases with no gene match: 5. The CDR3 loop spans 16 amino acids. Germline CDR1 is SEHNR and CDR2 is FQNEAQ (reference sequence). These data were also filed under a second study, of yellow fever vaccine responses in identical twins.

The sequence came from a woman younger than 30 in good health. The chain combines TRBV7-9 with TRBJ2-6; 9 bases fit TRBD1. Sequenced material: PBMCs. In DNA form, the CDR3 reads TGTGCCAGCAGCTTAGGAGGGACAGGGTTAGCCAACGTCCTGACTTTC. It codes for CASSLGGTGLANVLTF. Supplemented by reference TRBV7-9 and TRBJ2-6, the full variable domain reads DTGVSQNPRHKITKRGQNVTFRCDPISEHNRLYWYRQTLGQGPEFLTYFQNEAQLEKSRLLSDRFSAERPKGSFSTLEIQRTEQGDSAMYLCASSLGGTGLANVLTFGAGSRLTVL.